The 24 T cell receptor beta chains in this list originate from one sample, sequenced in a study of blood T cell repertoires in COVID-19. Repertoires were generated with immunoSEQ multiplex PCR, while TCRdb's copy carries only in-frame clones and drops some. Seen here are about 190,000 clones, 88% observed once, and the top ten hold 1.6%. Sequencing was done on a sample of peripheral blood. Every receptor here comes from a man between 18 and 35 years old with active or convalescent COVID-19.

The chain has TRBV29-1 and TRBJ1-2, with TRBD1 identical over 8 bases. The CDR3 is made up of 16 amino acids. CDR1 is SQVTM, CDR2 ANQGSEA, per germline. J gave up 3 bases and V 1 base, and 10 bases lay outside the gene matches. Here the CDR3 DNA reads TGCAGCGTTGAAGTGACAGGGGTCTTCCCCGACTATGGCTACACCTTC. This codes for CSVEVTGVFPDYGYTF. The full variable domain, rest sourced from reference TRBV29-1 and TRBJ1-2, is SAVISQKPSRDICQRGTSLTIQCQVDSQVTMMFWYRQQPGQSLTLIATANQGSEATYESGFVIDKFPISRPNLTFSTLTVSNMSPEDSSIYLCSVEVTGVFPDYGYTFGSGTRLTVV.

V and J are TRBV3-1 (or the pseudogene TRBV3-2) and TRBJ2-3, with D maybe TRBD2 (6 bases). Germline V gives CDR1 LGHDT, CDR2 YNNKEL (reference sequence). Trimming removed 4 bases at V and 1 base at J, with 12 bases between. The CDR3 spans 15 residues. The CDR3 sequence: CASSLQLAGTDTQYF. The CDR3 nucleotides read TGTGCCAGCAGCCTCCAGTTAGCGGGCACAGATACGCAGTATTTT.

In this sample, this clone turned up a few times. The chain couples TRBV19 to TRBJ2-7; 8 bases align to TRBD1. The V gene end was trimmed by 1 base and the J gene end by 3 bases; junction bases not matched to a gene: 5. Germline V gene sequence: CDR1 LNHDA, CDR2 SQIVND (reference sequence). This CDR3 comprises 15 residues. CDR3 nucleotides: TGTGCCAGTAGTATAGGGGGGACAGGAATCTACGAGCAGTACTTC. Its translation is CASSIGGTGIYEQYF.

The CDR3 DNA reads TGTGCCAGCAGCCCGGACAGAACGAACACCGGGGAGCTGTTTTTT. Amino acids: CASSPDRTNTGELFF. V and J are TRBV11-2 and TRBJ2-2, with D perhaps matching TRBD1 (6 bases). Germline V gives CDR1 SGHAT, CDR2 FQNNGV. Trimming left V 5 bases short and J 0 bases short, with 10 bases between. The CDR3 length is 15 residues.

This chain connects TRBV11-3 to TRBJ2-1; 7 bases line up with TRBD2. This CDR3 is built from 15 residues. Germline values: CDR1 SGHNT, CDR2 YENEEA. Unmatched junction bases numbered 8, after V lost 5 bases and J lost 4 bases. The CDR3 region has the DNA TGTGCCAGCAGCCCTCGGGGCGGGGGATACAATGAGCAGTTCTTC. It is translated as CASSPRGGGYNEQFF.

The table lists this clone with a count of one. The CDR3 is CASGRWTGTDYGYTF. CDR3 nucleotides: TGTGCCAGCGGGAGGTGGACAGGGACAGACTATGGCTACACCTTC. The rearrangement links TRBV6-5 to TRBJ1-2; 8 bases line up with TRBD1. The length of the CDR3 is 15 residues. CDR1 is MNHEY and CDR2 is SVGAGI in the germline V gene. V was clipped by 8 bases and J by 3 bases; unmatched bases: 11.

CDR3 DNA sequence: TGTGCCAGCTCACCGGAGACAGGGGGTCGCCAGCCCCAGCATTTT. Translating gives CASSPETGGRQPQHF. The rearrangement joins TRBV18 to TRBJ1-5; 9 nucleotides line up with TRBD1. Germline loops: CDR1 KGHSH, CDR2 LQKENI. The CDR3 spans 15 residues. V lost 3 bases to trimming and J lost 7 bases; unmatched junction nucleotides: 7.

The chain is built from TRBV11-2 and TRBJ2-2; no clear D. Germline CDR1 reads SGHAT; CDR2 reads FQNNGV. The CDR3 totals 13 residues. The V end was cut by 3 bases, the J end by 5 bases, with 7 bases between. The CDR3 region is CASSLVRTGELFF. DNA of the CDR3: TGTGCCAGCAGCTTGGTCCGGACCGGGGAGCTGTTTTTT.

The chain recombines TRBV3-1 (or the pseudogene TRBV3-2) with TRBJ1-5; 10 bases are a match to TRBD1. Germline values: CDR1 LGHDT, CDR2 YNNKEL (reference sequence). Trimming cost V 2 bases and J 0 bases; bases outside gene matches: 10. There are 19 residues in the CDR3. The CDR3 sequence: CASSQKTGTGDYSNQPQHF. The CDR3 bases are TGTGCCAGCAGCCAAAAAACCGGGACAGGGGACTATAGCAATCAGCCCCAGCATTTT.

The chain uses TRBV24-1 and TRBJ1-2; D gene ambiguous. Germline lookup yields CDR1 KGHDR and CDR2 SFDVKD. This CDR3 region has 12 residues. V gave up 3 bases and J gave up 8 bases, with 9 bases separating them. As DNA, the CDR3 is TGTGCCACCAGTGATCGCGGCGAGGGCTACACCTTC. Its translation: CATSDRGEGYTF.

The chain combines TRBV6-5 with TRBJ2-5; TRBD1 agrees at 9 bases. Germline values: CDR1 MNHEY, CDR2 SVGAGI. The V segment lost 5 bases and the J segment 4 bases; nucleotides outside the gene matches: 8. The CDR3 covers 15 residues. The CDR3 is CASSTRTGELETQYF. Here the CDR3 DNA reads TGTGCCAGCAGTACTCGGACAGGGGAGCTAGAGACCCAGTACTTC.

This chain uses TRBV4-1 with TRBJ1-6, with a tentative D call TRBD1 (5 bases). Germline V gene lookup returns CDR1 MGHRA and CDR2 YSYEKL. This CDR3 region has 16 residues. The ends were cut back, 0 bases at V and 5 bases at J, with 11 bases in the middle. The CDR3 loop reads CASSQEGGGNNSPLHF. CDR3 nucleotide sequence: TGCGCCAGCAGCCAAGAGGGTGGGGGGAATAATTCACCCCTCCACTTT.

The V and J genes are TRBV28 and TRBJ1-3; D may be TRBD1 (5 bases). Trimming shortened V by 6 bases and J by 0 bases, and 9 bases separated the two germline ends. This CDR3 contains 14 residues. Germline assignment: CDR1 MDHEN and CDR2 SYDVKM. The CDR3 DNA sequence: TGTGCCAGCAGATCGGGGGGCTCTGGAAACACCATATATTTT. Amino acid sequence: CASRSGGSGNTIYF. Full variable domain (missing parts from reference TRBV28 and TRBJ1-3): DVKVTQSSRYLVKRTGEKVFLECVQDMDHENMFWYRQDPGLGLRLIYFSYDVKMKEKGDIPEGYSVSREKKERFSLILESASTNQTSMYLCASRSGGSGNTIYFGEGSWLTVV.

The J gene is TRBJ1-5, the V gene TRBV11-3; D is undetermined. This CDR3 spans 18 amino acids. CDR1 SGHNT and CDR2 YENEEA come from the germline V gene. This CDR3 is CVPRSWVRFQARNQPQHF. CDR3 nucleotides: TGTGTCCCTCGAAGCTGGGTTCGGTTTCAGGCCCGGAATCAGCCCCAGCATTTT.

In DNA, the CDR3 is TGTGCCAGTAGTATCCTGGGAGGGGAACCCCTCCACTTT. As protein: CASSILGGEPLHF. The chain couples TRBV19 to TRBJ1-6; possibly TRBD1 for D (5 bases). In germline, CDR1 is LNHDA, CDR2 SQIVND (reference sequence). V lost 3 bases, J lost 12 bases, and 12 bases lay in between. This CDR3 is 13 amino acids long. The full variable domain, with the rest looked up from reference TRBV19 and TRBJ1-6, is DGGITQSPKYLFRKEGQNVTLSCEQNLNHDAMYWYRQDPGQGLRLIYYSQIVNDFQKGDIAEGYSVSREKKESFPLTVTSAQKNPTAFYLCASSILGGEPLHFGNGTRLTVT.

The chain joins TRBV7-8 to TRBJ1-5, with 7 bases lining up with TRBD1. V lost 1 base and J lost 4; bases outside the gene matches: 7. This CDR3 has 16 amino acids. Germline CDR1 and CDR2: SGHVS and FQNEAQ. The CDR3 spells CASSLVQGQTNQPQHF. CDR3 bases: TGTGCCAGCAGCTTAGTTCAGGGACAGACAAATCAGCCCCAGCATTTT.

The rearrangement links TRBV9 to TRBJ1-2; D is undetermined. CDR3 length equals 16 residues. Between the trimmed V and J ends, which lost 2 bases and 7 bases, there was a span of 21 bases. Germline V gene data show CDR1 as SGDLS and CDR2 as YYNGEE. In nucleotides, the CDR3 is TGTGCCAGCAGCGTGGCCTTTGGGTTGGGCATCGGTGGCTACACCTTC. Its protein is CASSVAFGLGIGGYTF. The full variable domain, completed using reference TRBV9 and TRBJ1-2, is DSGVTQTPKHLITATGQRVTLRCSPRSGDLSVYWYQQSLDQGLQFLIQYYNGEERAKGNILERFSAQQFPDLHSELNLSSLELGDSALYFCASSVAFGLGIGGYTFGSGTRLTVV.

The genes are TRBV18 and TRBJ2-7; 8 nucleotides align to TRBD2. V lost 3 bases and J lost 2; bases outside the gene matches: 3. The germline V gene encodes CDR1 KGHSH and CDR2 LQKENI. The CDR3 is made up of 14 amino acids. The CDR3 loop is CASSPRGDPYEQYF. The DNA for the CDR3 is TGTGCCAGCTCACCGCGGGGGGACCCCTACGAGCAGTACTTC.

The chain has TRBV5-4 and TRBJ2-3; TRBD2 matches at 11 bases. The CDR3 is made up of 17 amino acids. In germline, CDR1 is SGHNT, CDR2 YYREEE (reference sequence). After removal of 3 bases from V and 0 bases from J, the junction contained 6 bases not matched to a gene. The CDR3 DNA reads TGTGCCAGCAGCTCGGGACTAGCGGAAATTAGCACAGATACGCAGTATTTT. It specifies CASSSGLAEISTDTQYF.

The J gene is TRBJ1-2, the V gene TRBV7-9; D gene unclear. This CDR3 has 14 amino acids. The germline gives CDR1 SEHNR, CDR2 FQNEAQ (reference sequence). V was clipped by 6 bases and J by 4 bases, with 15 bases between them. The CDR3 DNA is TGTGCCAGCAGTACCTCAGGCGCTGGCTATGGCTACACCTTC. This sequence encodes CASSTSGAGYGYTF.

The CDR3 sequence: CASRQTRWTGSTPTNEKLFF. The CDR3 region has the DNA TGCGCCAGCAGACAAACGCGGTGGACAGGGAGTACCCCAACTAATGAAAAACTGTTTTTT. The chain recombines TRBV5-1 with TRBJ1-4; TRBD1 aligns across 8 bases. Trimming at V came to 5 bases and at J to 0 bases, leaving 18 bases not matched to a gene. The CDR3 consists of 20 residues. Per germline, CDR1 SGHRS and CDR2 YFSETQ. The whole variable domain, filled in from reference TRBV5-1 and TRBJ1-4, reads KAGVTQTPRYLIKTRGQQVTLSCSPISGHRSVSWYQQTPGQGLQFLFEYFSETQRNKGNFPGRFSGRQFSNSRSEMNVSTLELGDSALYLCASRQTRWTGSTPTNEKLFFGSGTQLSVL.

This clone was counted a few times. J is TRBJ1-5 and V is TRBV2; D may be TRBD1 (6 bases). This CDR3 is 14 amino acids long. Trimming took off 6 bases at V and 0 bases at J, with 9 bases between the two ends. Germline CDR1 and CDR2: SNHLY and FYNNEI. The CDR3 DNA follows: TGTGCCAGCAGGAGGGACATTAGCAATCAGCCCCAGCATTTT. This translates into CASRRDISNQPQHF. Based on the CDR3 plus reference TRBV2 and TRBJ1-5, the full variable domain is EPEVTQTPSHQVTQMGQEVILRCVPISNHLYFYWYRQILGQKVEFLVSFYNNEISEKSEIFDDQFSVERPDGSNFTLKIRSTKLEDSAMYFCASRRDISNQPQHFGDGTRLSIL.

The CDR3 reads CAISESRINIAGNTIYF. CDR3 sequence (DNA): TGTGCCATCAGTGAGTCGAGGATAAATATTGCTGGAAACACCATATATTTT. The chain recombines TRBV10-3 with TRBJ1-3; D is uncertain. This CDR3 spans 17 amino acids. V was pared by 0 bases and J by 2 bases, with 14 bases between. CDR1 is ENHRY and CDR2 is SYGVKD in the germline V gene.

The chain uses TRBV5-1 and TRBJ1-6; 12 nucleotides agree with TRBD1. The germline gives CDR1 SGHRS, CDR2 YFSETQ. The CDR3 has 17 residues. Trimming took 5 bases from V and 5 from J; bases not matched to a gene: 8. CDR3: CASRQGTGGFHNSPLHF. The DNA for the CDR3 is TGCGCCAGCAGGCAGGGGACAGGGGGCTTTCATAATTCACCCCTCCACTTT.